This record covers a single TCR beta chain. Its specificity is unknown. The germline gives CDR1 DFQATT, CDR2 SNEGSKA (reference sequence). The ends were cut back, 4 bases at V and 5 bases at J, with 7 bases in the middle. This CDR3 is 11 amino acids long. The sample originates from a study of identical twins. Study-wide points: The study based its conclusions on cross-sectional statistical analysis and did not follow the same donors. Sequences that were out-of-frame, alpha and twin-shared displayed an excess of low generation probability. Researchers caution that invariant MAIT and iNKT cells could partly confound zero-insertion analyses.

Template switching introduced a universal primer site, and the cDNA bore unique molecular identifiers. Using its own MiXCR run on the 5' RACE reads, TCRdb lists one record per CDR3 protein. The sample contains 450,000 or so distinct CDR3 sequences, around an eighth of which appear only once. This sample was shared with a second study, whose subject was yellow fever vaccine responses in identical twins.

Sequences were obtained from CD4+ T cells sorted from blood. The sequence came from a woman aged 18-29 years in good health. This sequence joins TRBV20-1 and TRBJ2-3, with unresolved D. CDR3 residues: CSATTGDTQYF. The CDR3 nucleotides read TGCAGTGCTACTACGGGAGATACGCAGTATTTT.